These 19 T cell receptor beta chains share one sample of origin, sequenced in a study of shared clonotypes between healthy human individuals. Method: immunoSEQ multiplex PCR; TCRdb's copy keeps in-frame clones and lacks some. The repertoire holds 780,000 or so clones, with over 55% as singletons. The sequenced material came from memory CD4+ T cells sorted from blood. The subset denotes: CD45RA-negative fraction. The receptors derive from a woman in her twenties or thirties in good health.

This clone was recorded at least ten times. The CDR3 loop is CASSLASSGGGEQFF. The CDR3 bases are TGTGCCAGCAGCTTAGCTAGTAGCGGGGGTGGTGAGCAGTTCTTC. The V call is TRBV7-6, the J call TRBJ2-1; 9 nucleotides line up with TRBD2. Germline trimming cut 0 bases from V and 9 bases from J; bases unmatched to any gene: 6. Germline V lookup: CDR1 SGHVS, CDR2 FNYEAQ. This CDR3 spans 15 amino acids.

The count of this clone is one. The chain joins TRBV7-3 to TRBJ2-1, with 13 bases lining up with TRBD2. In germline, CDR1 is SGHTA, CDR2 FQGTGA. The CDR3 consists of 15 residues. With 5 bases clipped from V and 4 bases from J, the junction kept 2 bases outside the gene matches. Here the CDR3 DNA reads TGTGCCAGCAGCCCGACTAGCGGGAGGTACAATGAGCAGTTCTTC. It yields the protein CASSPTSGRYNEQFF. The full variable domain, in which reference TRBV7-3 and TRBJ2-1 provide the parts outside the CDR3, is GAGVSQTPSNKVTEKGKYVELRCDPISGHTALYWYRQSLGQGPEFLIYFQGTGAADDSGLPNDRFFAVRPEGSVSTLKIQRTERGDSAVYLCASSPTSGRYNEQFFGPGTRLTVL.

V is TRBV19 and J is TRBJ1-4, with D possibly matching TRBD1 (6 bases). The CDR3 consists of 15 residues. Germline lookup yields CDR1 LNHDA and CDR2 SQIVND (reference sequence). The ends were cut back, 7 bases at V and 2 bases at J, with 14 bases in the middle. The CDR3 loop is CASTEQGNTNEKLFF. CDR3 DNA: TGTGCCAGTACTGAACAGGGAAACACTAATGAAAAACTGTTTTTT.

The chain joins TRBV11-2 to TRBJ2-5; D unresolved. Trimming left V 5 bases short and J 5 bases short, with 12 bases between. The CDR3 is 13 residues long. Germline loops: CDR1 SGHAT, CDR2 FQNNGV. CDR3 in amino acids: CASSQHAVETQYF. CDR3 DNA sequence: TGTGCCAGCAGCCAGCACGCGGTGGAGACCCAGTACTTC.

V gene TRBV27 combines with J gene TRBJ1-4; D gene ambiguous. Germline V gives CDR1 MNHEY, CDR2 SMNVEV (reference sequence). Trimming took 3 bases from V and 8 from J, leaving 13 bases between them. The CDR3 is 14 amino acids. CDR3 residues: CASSFSHPGEKLFF. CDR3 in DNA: TGTGCCAGCAGTTTTTCTCACCCTGGGGAAAAACTGTTTTTT.

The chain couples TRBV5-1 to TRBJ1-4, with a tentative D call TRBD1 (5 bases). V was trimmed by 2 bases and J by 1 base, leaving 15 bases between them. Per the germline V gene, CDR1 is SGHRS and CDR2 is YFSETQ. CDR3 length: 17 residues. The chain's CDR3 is CASSFSARAKTNEKLFF. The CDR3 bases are TGCGCCAGCAGCTTTTCGGCCAGGGCGAAAACTAATGAAAAACTGTTTTTT. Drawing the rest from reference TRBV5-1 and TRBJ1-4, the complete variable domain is KAGVTQTPRYLIKTRGQQVTLSCSPISGHRSVSWYQQTPGQGLQFLFEYFSETQRNKGNFPGRFSGRQFSNSRSEMNVSTLELGDSALYLCASSFSARAKTNEKLFFGSGTQLSVL.

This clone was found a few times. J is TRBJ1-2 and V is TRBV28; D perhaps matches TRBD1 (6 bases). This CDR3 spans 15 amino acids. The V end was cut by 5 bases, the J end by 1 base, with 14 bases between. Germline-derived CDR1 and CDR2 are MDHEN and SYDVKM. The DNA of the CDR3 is TGTGCCAGCAGTACAACAGGGCCGGTTAACTATGGCTACACCTTC. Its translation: CASSTTGPVNYGYTF.

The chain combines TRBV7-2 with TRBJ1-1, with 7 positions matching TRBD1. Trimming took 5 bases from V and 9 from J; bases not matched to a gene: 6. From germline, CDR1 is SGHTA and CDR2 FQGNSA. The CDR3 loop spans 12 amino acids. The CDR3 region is CASSPDREKAFF. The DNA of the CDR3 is TGTGCCAGCAGCCCTGACAGGGAAAAAGCTTTCTTT.

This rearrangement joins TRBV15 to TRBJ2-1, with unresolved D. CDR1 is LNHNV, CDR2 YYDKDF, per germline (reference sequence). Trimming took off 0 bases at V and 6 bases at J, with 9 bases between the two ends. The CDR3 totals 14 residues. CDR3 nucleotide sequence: TGTGCCACCAGCAGAGAACTGGTAATCAATGAGCAGTTCTTC. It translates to CATSRELVINEQFF.

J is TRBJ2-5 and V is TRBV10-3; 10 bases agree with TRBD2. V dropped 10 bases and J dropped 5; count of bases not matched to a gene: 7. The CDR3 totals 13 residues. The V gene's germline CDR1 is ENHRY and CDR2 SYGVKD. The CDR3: CATEREGSETQYF. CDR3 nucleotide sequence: TGTGCCACGGAGCGGGAGGGATCGGAGACCCAGTACTTC.

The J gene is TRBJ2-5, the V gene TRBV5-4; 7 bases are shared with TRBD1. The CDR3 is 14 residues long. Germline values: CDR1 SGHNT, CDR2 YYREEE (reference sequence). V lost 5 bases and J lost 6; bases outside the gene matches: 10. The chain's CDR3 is CASRADRVGKTQYF. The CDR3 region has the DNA TGTGCCAGCAGGGCTGACAGGGTGGGCAAGACCCAGTACTTC.

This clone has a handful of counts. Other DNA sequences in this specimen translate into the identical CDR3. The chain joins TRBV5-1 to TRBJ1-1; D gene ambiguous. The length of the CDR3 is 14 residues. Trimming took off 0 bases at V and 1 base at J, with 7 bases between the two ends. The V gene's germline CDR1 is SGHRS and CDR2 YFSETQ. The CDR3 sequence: CASSLANRNTEAFF. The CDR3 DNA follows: TGCGCCAGCAGCTTGGCGAACCGGAACACTGAAGCTTTCTTT. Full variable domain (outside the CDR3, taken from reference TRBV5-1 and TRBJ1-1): KAGVTQTPRYLIKTRGQQVTLSCSPISGHRSVSWYQQTPGQGLQFLFEYFSETQRNKGNFPGRFSGRQFSNSRSEMNVSTLELGDSALYLCASSLANRNTEAFFGQGTRLTVV.

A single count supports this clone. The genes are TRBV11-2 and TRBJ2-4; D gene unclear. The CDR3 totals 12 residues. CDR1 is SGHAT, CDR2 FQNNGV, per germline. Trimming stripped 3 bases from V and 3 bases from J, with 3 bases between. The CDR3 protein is CASSLDKNIQYF. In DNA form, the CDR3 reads TGTGCCAGCAGCTTGGACAAAAACATTCAGTACTTC.

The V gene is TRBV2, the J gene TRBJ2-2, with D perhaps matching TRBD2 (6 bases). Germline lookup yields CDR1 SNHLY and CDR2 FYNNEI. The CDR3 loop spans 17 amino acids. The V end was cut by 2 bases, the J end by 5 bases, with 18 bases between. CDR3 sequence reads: CASSEPPLEGWTGELFF. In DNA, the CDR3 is TGTGCCAGCAGTGAACCCCCCCTGGAGGGGTGGACCGGGGAGCTGTTTTTT.

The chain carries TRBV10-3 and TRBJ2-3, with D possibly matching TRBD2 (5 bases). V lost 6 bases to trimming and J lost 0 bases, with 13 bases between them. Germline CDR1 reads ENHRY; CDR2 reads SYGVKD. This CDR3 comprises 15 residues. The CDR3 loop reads CAIRILANSTDTQYF. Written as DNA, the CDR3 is TGTGCCATCAGGATTCTAGCAAACAGCACAGATACGCAGTATTTT.

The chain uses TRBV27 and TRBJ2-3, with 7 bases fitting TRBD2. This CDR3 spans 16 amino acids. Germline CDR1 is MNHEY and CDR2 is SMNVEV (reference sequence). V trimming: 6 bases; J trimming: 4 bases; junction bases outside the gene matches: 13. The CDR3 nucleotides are TGTGCCAGCAGGGCCCGGGGCGGGAGTTTCGCAGATACGCAGTATTTT. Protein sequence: CASRARGGSFADTQYF.

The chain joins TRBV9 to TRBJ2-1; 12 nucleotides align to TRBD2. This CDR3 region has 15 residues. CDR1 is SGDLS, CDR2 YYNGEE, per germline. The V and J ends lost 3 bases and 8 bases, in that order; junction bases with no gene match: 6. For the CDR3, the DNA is TGTGCCAGCAGCGGTTCTAGCGGGAGGGCCGATGAGCAGTTCTTC. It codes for CASSGSSGRADEQFF.

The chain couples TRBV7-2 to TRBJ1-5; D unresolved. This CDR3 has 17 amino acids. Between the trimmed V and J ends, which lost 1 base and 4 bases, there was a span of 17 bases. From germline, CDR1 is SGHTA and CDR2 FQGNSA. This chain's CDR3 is CASSLGQGLNGNQPQHF. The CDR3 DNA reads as TGTGCCAGCAGCTTAGGACAAGGCCTGAATGGGAATCAGCCCCAGCATTTT.

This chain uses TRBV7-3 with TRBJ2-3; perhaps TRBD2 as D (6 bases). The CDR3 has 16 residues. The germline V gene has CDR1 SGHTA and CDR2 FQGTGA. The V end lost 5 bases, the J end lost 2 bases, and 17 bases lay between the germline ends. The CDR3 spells CASSAHGGTYTDTQYF. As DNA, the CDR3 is TGTGCCAGCAGCGCCCACGGAGGGACCTACACAGATACGCAGTATTTT. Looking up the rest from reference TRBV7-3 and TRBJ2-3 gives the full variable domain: GAGVSQTPSNKVTEKGKYVELRCDPISGHTALYWYRQSLGQGPEFLIYFQGTGAADDSGLPNDRFFAVRPEGSVSTLKIQRTERGDSAVYLCASSAHGGTYTDTQYFGPGTRLTVL.